The 3 T cell receptor beta chains below all came from one sample that was sequenced in a study of blood T cell repertoires in COVID-19. Some clones are missing from TCRdb's copy, which holds only in-frame ones; the method was immunoSEQ multiplex PCR. The sample has 300,000 to 350,000 clones, just under 90% seen once. Sample: PBMCs or T cells enriched from blood (not recorded which). The receptors come from a woman aged 30 to 39 who had recovered from COVID-19.

This sequence joins TRBV12-5 and TRBJ1-6; D may be TRBD1 (6 bases). The V gene's germline CDR1 is LGHNT and CDR2 FRNRAP. This CDR3 comprises 19 residues. V shed 3 bases and J shed 6 bases, with 24 bases lying between them. The CDR3 DNA sequence: TGTGCTAGTGGTTTCCAATTGGACAGCCCGCTATTCGGTAATTCACCCCTCCACTTT. Its translation: CASGFQLDSPLFGNSPLHF.

The chain links TRBV5-1 to TRBJ1-4; D is undetermined. V was trimmed by 2 bases and J by 0 bases, leaving 5 bases between them. The germline V gene encodes CDR1 SGHRS and CDR2 YFSETQ. This CDR3 has 14 amino acids. The CDR3: CASSLQSTNEKLFF. The CDR3 nucleotides read TGCGCCAGCAGCTTACAGTCAACTAATGAAAAACTGTTTTTT.

In DNA, the CDR3 is TGTGCCAGCAGTCTAACCTGGGGACTAGTTCTTTTGGGGGATAGCACAGATACGCAGTATTTT. It is translated as CASSLTWGLVLLGDSTDTQYF. The genes are TRBV28 and TRBJ2-3, with 8 bases lining up with TRBD2. The V and J ends lost 5 bases and 0 bases, in that order; junction bases with no gene match: 22. The CDR3 spans 21 residues. Germline-derived CDR1 and CDR2 are MDHEN and SYDVKM. The whole variable domain, remainder taken from reference TRBV28 and TRBJ2-3, is DVKVTQSSRYLVKRTGEKVFLECVQDMDHENMFWYRQDPGLGLRLIYFSYDVKMKEKGDIPEGYSVSREKKERFSLILESASTNQTSMYLCASSLTWGLVLLGDSTDTQYFGPGTRLTVL.